The present T cell receptor beta chain was sequenced within a study of T cells in localized non-small cell lung cancer. V lost 2 bases and J lost 6, with 13 bases in between. There are 15 residues in the CDR3. Germline V lookup: CDR1 SGHAT, CDR2 FQDESV (reference sequence). On this clone: Its antigen is still unknown.

Only in-frame clones appear in the TCRdb table, and some are missing; sequencing was by immunoSEQ multiplex PCR. The table includes 25,000 to 35,000 clones, about four fifths detected once. Study observations and caveats: Appearances in adjacent lung were noted for a median approximately 61 of the top 100 tumor clones. Those with higher blood T cell density had longer overall survival. Uninvolved nearby lung showed the greatest T cell clonality, exceeding that found in tumor. Without multi-region sequencing, intratumor heterogeneity could not be excluded.

V is TRBV11-1 and J is TRBJ2-2; D possibly corresponds to TRBD1 (5 bases). This receptor was identified in a male donor older than 55 with stage III squamous cell lung carcinoma. The material was peripheral blood, obtained before any cancer treatment. The CDR3 region is CASSLIWTLPGELFF. In nucleotides, the CDR3 is TGTGCCAGCAGCTTAATCTGGACACTGCCCGGGGAGCTGTTTTTT.